The entry below gives a single T cell receptor (beta chain) sequence along with its context. Its target antigen remains unknown. Base-call qualities are not available, and no considerably larger clone is one nucleotide away. The cohort comprised fewer than 700 healthy bone marrow donors. Cohort members were all nominally healthy when sampled, although unrecorded immune exposures were likely present. The donor was CMV seropositive and belonged to the group of 250 to 300 seropositive cohort members. Every donor gave a peripheral blood sample, and the peripheral blood mononuclear cells from that sample were used for TCR beta sequencing. The Qiagen DNeasy Blood Extraction Kit was used to extract genomic DNA from the blood cell samples. The library was prepared using the immunoSEQ multiplex PCR assay. For the multiplex PCR, a mixture combining 60 forward primers for TCR Vbeta segments and 13 reverse primers for TCR Jbeta segments was used. Amplification of the CDR3 region of rearranged TCR beta genes was performed with a multiplex PCR assay on genomic DNA. The amplified TCR beta libraries were sequenced on the Illumina HiSeq System as 87-base-pair reads. Per the source publication's procedure: A later analysis counted approximately 76 million unique TCR beta chains across the 666 repertoires, and approximately 11 million of these chains were shared by at least two donors. To remove PCR and sequencing errors, raw reads were error-corrected and collapsed into unique sequences using a nearest-neighbor algorithm that merged closely related sequences. Alignment of CDR3 sequences to IMGT reference sequences was used to assign V, D and J gene segments. For a sequence to be retained, at least a six-nucleotide match to both a V gene segment and a J gene segment was required. Rearrangements were classified as productive when the CDR3 lacked stop codons and remained in frame with V and J, and all other rearrangements were classified as non-productive. Following IMGT convention, CDR3 was defined as the stretch from the second conserved V-encoded cysteine to the conserved J-encoded phenylalanine. The earlier analysis of about 610 of the donors excluded sequences that lacked an unambiguous match to a single V gene segment. In an earlier analysis of almost 600 of the donors, a V segment was called functional when productive rearrangements were above 56.7%, and segregating when the standard deviation between donors exceeded 5%. To diagnose cytomegalovirus status from the catalog of TCR beta chain sequences, a statistical classification framework was built. V and J gene assignment, in a later analysis, came from comparing TCR nucleotide sequences with IMGT/GENE-DB human TR gene sequences. A later analysis assigned CDR3 sequences and most-parsimonious VDJ recombination scenarios with the TCRdist pipeline. A later analysis defined each TCR beta chain by its CDR3 amino acid sequence plus V-gene family, and excluded reads lacking a unique V-gene family. As a way to deal with suspected cross-contamination and a sequencing artifact, a later analysis dropped 592 nucleotide sequences that were highly shared and had low generation probability. In a later analysis, a clonal expansion index for each public chain was calculated from normalized within-repertoire ranks of inferred template counts. In a later analysis, generation probabilities were computed using a VDJ recombination model fitted to out-of-frame rearrangements, and the results were checked against IGoR. A later analysis scored TCR-TCR, TCR-HLA and TCR-CMV co-occurrence with hypergeometric tests, applying a repertoire-size bias correction to TCR pairs. In a later analysis, false discovery rates were estimated by permuting HLA or CMV assignments 20 times. A later analysis grouped co-occurring TCRs with DBSCAN, adding TCRdist sequence similarity when clustering within HLA-allele-positive subsets. For co-occurrence clustering, repertoires with fewer than 30,000 or more than 120,000 public chains were excluded, along with about five repertoires with anomalous nucleotide sharing. TCRdb carries this immuneACCESS record with in-frame sequences only. Its versions omit some clonotypes, under half of them owing to an unresolved V gene in the studies checked, with the rest unexplained. The V and J calls and the clone size are those of that table, but D and trimming were determined from the DNA. The sample table contains about 90,000 clones; only one count was recorded for approximately 79% of them. 19% of the sample belongs to the ten largest clones.

This entry comes from a study of cytomegalovirus exposure and HLA in healthy donors (TCRdb year 2017). For the study in its entirety: An earlier analysis of approximately 600 of the donors reported 276 Gb of sequence data and 120 million or so unique TCR beta sequences from about 179 million T cells. A separate validation cohort of 90 to 150 different subjects was used in addition to the approximately 670-subject first cohort. Using immunosequencing, the study profiled T cell repertoires from 550 to 750 subjects and related those repertoires to cytomegalovirus serostatus. An early release covering roughly 600 HLA-typed donors comprised about 300 gigabases of sequencing data and around 86 million unique TCR sequences. Donor age, sex, ethnicity and CMV serostatus were collected together with the repertoire data. Of the 350 to 450 genotyped donors, approximately 82% fell in the genetic ancestry cluster associated with self-reported Caucasian donors. The study aimed to test whether cataloging public T cell receptors could reveal signatures of past pathogen exposure. About five DR-DQ haplotypes were handled as single units for association and clustering because linkage in the cohort was strong. All discovery cohort repertoires had been generated on a single sequencing platform. Rather than using new phenotypic data, the later analysis identified candidate immune exposures from TCR beta sequences and from how often those sequences occurred across donors. HLA typing included class I and class II loci at four-digit resolution. A later genetic analysis used genome-wide SNP genotypes for about 60% of the roughly 670 donors, treating that subset as a discovery cohort. To study patterns of TCR occurrence, a later analysis re-analyzed previously published TCR beta repertoires from around 660 donors and added high-resolution HLA genotyping. Typing coverage differed by locus: A, B, C, DRB1 and DQB1 were typed in roughly 620-640 donors, DQA1 in roughly 510, DPA1 in 600 to 610, and DPB1 in roughly 450. Among 398 genotyped donors of the cohort, an average of approximately 230,000 unique TCR beta nucleotide sequences were sequenced per donor, 15% to 20% of them non-productive. High-throughput TCR immunosequencing, statistical association of individual TCRs with disease status, and machine learning were combined to predict cytomegalovirus infection status. An earlier analysis of about 620 of the donors applied high-throughput TCR beta sequencing to assess whether each TCR beta V gene segment acted as functional or pseudogenic. The paper's findings and limits, for the study overall: A later analysis reported that several top co-occurrence clusters appeared linked to parvovirus B19, influenza, CMV and Epstein-Barr virus. This cohort had only TCR beta chains sequenced, and the lack of alpha or paired-chain data limited which features could be detected. In a later analysis, most CMV-associated TCR beta chains were found to appear HLA-restricted, with HLA associations seemingly driven largely by CMV exposure. The classifier was reported to diagnose cytomegalovirus status with high specificity and sensitivity in both the original cohort and the validation cohort. A later analysis found that TCR association rates varied across HLA loci, with DRB1 alleles showing the most associated TCRs and HLA-C alleles the fewest. In a later analysis, HLA-associated TCR beta chains were found to be more clonally expanded and to have lower generation probabilities than equally common non-associated chains. Correlated functional status among segregating V segments might reflect linkage disequilibrium, but an unknown experimental factor could not be ruled out. A further reported finding was that TCR beta sequences accurately predicted the HLA-A and HLA-B alleles for most subjects in the first cohort. The sequencing pipeline was judged likely to have produced a cluster of highly shared sequence variants as a technical artifact. Across donors, most TCR sequences were observed very rarely, whereas some public TCRs were present in many individuals. According to a later genetic analysis, donors in an Asian-associated ancestry cluster had fewer N-insertions in productive TCRs than the roughly 700-donor mean. An earlier analysis of approximately 590 of the donors showed that most TCR beta V segments appeared in productive rearrangements either about 90% or about 30% of the time, which broadly matched IMGT annotations. Specific HLA alleles were associated with 16,951 TCR beta sequences at a false discovery rate of 0.05 in a later analysis. The study listed approximately 160 TCR beta chains as associated with cytomegalovirus. Presence/absence analyses assumed roughly uniform sequencing depth across donors, an assumption that may not hold. Immune exposure information for the cohort was limited to CMV serostatus. Because HLA typing was unavailable for some donors at each locus, only the typed subset was used in association tests. A later genetic analysis associated a missense DCLRE1C variant with V-gene and J-gene trimming of TCR beta chains, and an independent cohort replicated the association. Three of the identified cytomegalovirus-associated TCR beta chains were confirmed in vitro to be specific for cytomegalovirus antigens. According to the authors, the approach could potentially be generalized to other disease states and immunological phenotypes. Because counts were too low, about 18 rarely observed V segments, including chromosome 9 orphons, were excluded from the earlier analysis of around 590 of the donors. When HLA alleles, especially DR and DQ, strongly co-occurred, attributing TCR associations to individual alleles was difficult.

The source material was PBMCs. The sequence derives from a woman aged 55-70 years in good health and CMV-seropositive.

The DNA is TGTGCCACCAGCATGGAGGTTACCGGGGAGCTGTTTTTT. Its product reads: CATSMEVTGELFF. Rearrangement joined TRBV15 to TRBJ2-2, with a tentative D gene TRBD2 over 5 matching bases. Reading from cysteine to phenylalanine, the CDR3 counts 13 amino acids. Just CDR3 DNA is preserved here, 39 bases in frame from base 1. The V end loses 4 bases and the J end loses 5 bases, and a stretch of 8 bases separates them. According to the germline V gene (reference sequence), CDR1 reads LNHNV and CDR2 reads YYDKDF.